This T cell receptor (beta chain) was recovered during a study of OX40 agonist ivuxolimab in advanced cancers. Study at large: Two patients with cutaneous melanoma and one with hepatocellular carcinoma, three in total, showed partial responses. Broader study findings: In CD8+ T cells, expanded clones were on average more numerous than in CD4+.

On this clone itself: What it binds is not known.

This table comes from immunoSEQ multiplex PCR, and its TCRdb copy is limited to in-frame clones, with some not included. The table includes 95,000 to 150,000 clones, around 93% detected once. Patients were ruled out by autoimmune disease history or systemic immunosuppression. The sample consisted of CD4+ or CD8+ T cells sorted from blood, taken in a trial of the OX40 agonist ivuxolimab. The TCR sequence derives from an adult with an advanced solid tumor such as melanoma, head and neck, liver or kidney cancer.

The CDR3 sequence is CASTPNRLAKNIQYF. The CDR3 bases are TGTGCCAGTACCCCGAACAGACTAGCCAAAAACATTCAGTACTTC. The chain is built from TRBV19 and TRBJ2-4; no definite D call. Germline assignment: CDR1 LNHDA and CDR2 SQIVND (reference sequence). The V end was cut by 7 bases, the J end by 0 bases, with 13 bases between. The CDR3 runs 15 residues.